What follows describes a single T cell receptor (beta chain). There is no known antigen for this receptor. Base quality data are lacking; no much larger clone is found one base away. Trimming accounts for 0 bases at V and 6 bases at J, while the number of junction bases matched to no gene is 8. From the cysteine through the phenylalanine, the CDR3 covers 16 amino acids. The entry retains the CDR3 DNA only, 48 bases that are in frame from base 1. CDR1 and CDR2 (SGHNT, YYREEE) derive from the germline V gene (reference sequence). These data are taken from a study of T cells after yellow fever vaccination (dated by TCRdb to between 2018 and 2021). For context, the study as a whole: Libraries from fractions with low cell numbers were prepared with the SMART-Seq v4 Ultra Low Input RNA kit. To follow T-cell clones before and after both primary and booster YFV17D yellow fever vaccination, bulk TCR alpha and beta repertoires underwent longitudinal sequencing. Two healthy male donors, one aged 18 to 30 and one aged 30 to 40 years, made up the cohort. Blood was collected at multiple timepoints before and after primary and secondary immunization, and bulk PBMC replicates and cell subsets were isolated. General findings and caveats noted by the study authors: Most clones expanded after primary vaccination were re-detected after the booster (about 95% of CD4 and 80% to 90% of CD8), suggesting broad memory maintenance. A small share of clonotypes was detected in both CD4 and CD8 compartments, with the overlap likely arising from convergent recombination. Compared with the primary T-cell response, the secondary T-cell response was weaker but faster, peaking on day 5 rather than day 15. The study included only two donors, which limits how far the findings can be generalized. Computational filtering was required because FACS-sorted repertoires could contain abundant contaminating clonotypes from the bulk population.

Data came from an Illumina NovaSeq 6000. TCR cDNA was made using 5'RACE template switching, a step that added a universal primer site and unique molecular identifiers. Priming of cDNA synthesis was performed from both the TCR alpha and TCR beta constant segments. Two PCR steps were used to amplify libraries, with sample barcodes and sequencing adapters being added in the second step. Sequencing of libraries was done on Illumina HiSeq 2500 (2x100 bp) or NovaSeq (2x150 bp). From the authors' description of their analysis: MIGEC handled demultiplexing of reads and collapsing into UMI consensus sequences, while MiXCR performed V(D)J alignment. Using edgeR on replicate PBMC samples, clonotypes were called vaccine-responding if FDR was below 0.01 and the log2 fold change was above 5 up to day 15. CD4 or CD8 identity was assigned to each bulk clonotype according to whether the clonotype was present at higher abundance in the sequenced CD4 repertoire or the sequenced CD8 repertoire. TCRdb trimmed public reads at Q25 via fastp, called clones via MiXCR and kept in-frame beta chains. Here each entry gathers all rows of one CDR3 protein and keeps the most common genes and DNA. The V and J calls here are based on TCRdb, not the publication. In all, the sample holds 150,000 to 200,000 distinct CDR3 sequences, and 9.5% to 12% of those were seen once. The ten largest clonotypes hold 36% of the sample.

Taken with the paper, the label for treatment or condition translates to: live attenuated yellow fever vaccine strain. PBMCs were isolated from peripheral blood using a standard Ficoll-Paque protocol. Dynabeads CD4 and CD8 positive selection kits were used to isolate CD4 and CD8 T-cell fractions. TriZol was used to extract RNA from bulk PBMCs, CD4 and CD8 fractions, and dextramer-positive and dextramer-negative fractions. Sequences were derived from CD8+ T cells sorted from PBMCs, sampled 15 days after the yellow fever booster vaccination. The V gene is TRBV5-4 and the J gene is TRBJ1-2; 10 of the junction bases match TRBD1. The sequence derives from a man between 18 and 29 years old who received the YFV17D yellow fever vaccine. The CDR3: CASSLAGTGDLHGYTF. The DNA is TGTGCCAGCAGCTTGGCCGGGACAGGGGATTTGCATGGCTACACCTTC.